One and the same sample provided the 19 T cell receptor beta chains below, sequenced in a study of blood T cell repertoires in COVID-19. Measured with immunoSEQ multiplex PCR; TCRdb has only the in-frame clones, and not every one. This sample has 250,000 to 350,000 clones, with 90% found just once. The specimen was PBMCs or T cells enriched from blood (not recorded which). The source is a young woman with acute COVID-19.

The chain links TRBV20-1 to TRBJ2-7, with unresolved D. The V and J ends lost 6 bases and 4 bases respectively, with 10 bases between them. Germline CDR1 is DFQATT and CDR2 is SNEGSKA (reference sequence). The CDR3 has 11 residues. The CDR3 loop is CSARRLYEQYF. CDR3 DNA: TGCAGTGCCAGGCGCCTTTACGAGCAGTACTTC.

The genes are TRBV15 and TRBJ1-5; 8 bases line up with TRBD1. The CDR3 has 13 amino acids. The germline V gene encodes CDR1 LNHNV and CDR2 YYDKDF (reference sequence). The V and J ends lost 6 bases and 7 bases, in that order; junction bases with no gene match: 5. CDR3 sequence (DNA): TGTGCCACCAGAGACAGGGGCGCCCAGCCCCAGCATTTT. Translated, it gives CATRDRGAQPQHF. Together with reference TRBV15 and TRBJ1-5, the CDR3 gives the full variable domain: DAMVIQNPRYQVTQFGKPVTLSCSQTLNHNVMYWYQQKSSQAPKLLFHYYDKDFNNEADTPDNFQSRRPNTSFCFLDIRSPGLGDTAMYLCATRDRGAQPQHFGDGTRLSIL.

This clone was seen once. The chain has TRBV27 and TRBJ1-6; 8 bases are shared with TRBD1. The CDR3 has 15 amino acids. CDR1 is MNHEY, CDR2 SMNVEV, per germline (reference sequence). With 2 bases clipped from V and 9 bases from J, the junction kept 6 bases outside the gene matches. This CDR3 reads CASSLSGRGLSPLHF. CDR3 nucleotide sequence: TGTGCCAGCAGTTTAAGTGGCAGGGGGCTTTCACCCCTCCACTTT.

The chain couples TRBV27 to TRBJ2-3; 14 bases agree with TRBD2. J gave up 3 bases and V 0 bases, and 11 bases lay outside the gene matches. The CDR3 is 20 amino acids. Germline CDR1 reads MNHEY; CDR2 reads SMNVEV (reference sequence). Here the CDR3 reads CASSLSGGLAGESGTDTQYF. The CDR3 DNA follows: TGTGCCAGCAGTTTATCCGGGGGACTAGCGGGAGAATCTGGAACAGATACGCAGTATTTT.

The chain recombines TRBV5-1 with TRBJ2-3; TRBD1 matches at 8 bases. The V gene end was trimmed by 4 bases and the J gene end by 4 bases; junction bases not matched to a gene: 8. From germline, CDR1 is SGHRS and CDR2 YFSETQ. The CDR3 totals 15 residues. The CDR3 DNA is TGCGCCAGCAGCCCAGGGGGCGCGGGTGCAGATACGCAGTATTTT. Residues: CASSPGGAGADTQYF.

V usage is TRBV19 and J usage is TRBJ2-7; D not resolved. V was clipped by 3 bases and J by 0 bases, with 9 bases between them. Germline V CDR1 and CDR2: LNHDA, SQIVND (reference sequence). CDR3 size: 14 residues. CDR3 DNA: TGTGCCAGTAGTATTTCATTGAGCTCCTACGAGCAGTACTTC. Amino acids: CASSISLSSYEQYF.

This clone was recorded a few times. As DNA, the CDR3 is TGTGCCAGCAGTGACAGGGGGCACAATGAGCAGTTCTTC. Protein: CASSDRGHNEQFF. The genes are TRBV6-4 and TRBJ2-1; 7 bases line up with TRBD1. The CDR3 spans 13 residues. V shed 2 bases and J 5 bases; nucleotides not matched to a gene: 0. The germline CDR1 and CDR2 sequences are MRHNA and SNTAGT.

Only one count was recorded for this clone. The gene calls are TRBV3-1 (or the pseudogene TRBV3-2) and TRBJ2-1, with 13 bases matching TRBD2. V gave up 0 bases and J gave up 6 bases; unmatched junction bases: 11. Per germline, CDR1 LGHDT and CDR2 YNNKEL (reference sequence). The CDR3 contains 19 residues. Written as DNA, the CDR3 is TGTGCCAGCAGCCAAGAGCGTCGGTGGACTAGCGGGAGTGTCAATGAGCAGTTCTTC. It is translated as CASSQERRWTSGSVNEQFF.

This clone was found once. The chain uses TRBV19 and TRBJ2-7, with D possibly TRBD2 on 6 matching bases. This CDR3 region has 15 residues. Trimming cost V 3 bases and J 2 bases, with 14 bases left between them. In germline, CDR1 is LNHDA, CDR2 SQIVND (reference sequence). Here the CDR3 reads CASSMVRESAYEQYF. In nucleotides, the CDR3 is TGTGCCAGTAGTATGGTACGGGAGAGTGCCTACGAGCAGTACTTC.

The chain uses TRBV19 and TRBJ1-3; 8 bases are a match to TRBD1. Germline V lookup: CDR1 LNHDA, CDR2 SQIVND (reference sequence). The CDR3 consists of 16 residues. After removal of 3 bases from V and 7 bases from J, the junction contained 11 bases not matched to a gene. CDR3 sequence: CASSIQLAGGRNTIYF. CDR3 DNA sequence: TGTGCCAGTAGTATCCAATTGGCAGGGGGCCGGAACACCATATATTTT.

Here the CDR3 DNA reads TGTGCCATCTCCGGGATAGCGGGAGCCTACGAGCAGTACTTC. It is translated as CAISGIAGAYEQYF. V and J are TRBV28 and TRBJ2-7; 9 bases fit TRBD2. The germline V gene has CDR1 MDHEN and CDR2 SYDVKM. The length of the CDR3 is 14 residues. With V trimmed by 10 bases and J by 2 bases, 9 bases remained unmatched.

The chain carries TRBV6-5 and TRBJ2-7, with TRBD1 matching over 8 bases. The germline CDR1 and CDR2 sequences are MNHEY and SVGAGI. This CDR3 spans 16 amino acids. Trimming took 2 bases from V and 2 from J; bases not matched to a gene: 8. Written as DNA, the CDR3 is TGTGCCAGCAGTTACATGGCCGGGACAGGTGCCTACGAGCAGTACTTC. Translation gives CASSYMAGTGAYEQYF.

The chain uses TRBV23-1 and TRBJ2-1; TRBD1 matches at 10 bases. TRBV23-1 is labeled an ORF, and its function is uncertain. Trimming took 8 bases from V and 0 from J; bases not matched to a gene: 10. CDR3 length: 17 amino acids. CDR3 DNA: TGCGCCAGCCGGGACAGGGGTCTCCTACTCTCCTACAATGAGCAGTTCTTC. It codes for CASRDRGLLLSYNEQFF.

This chain connects TRBV24-1 to TRBJ2-1, with 7 bases aligning to TRBD1. The germline gives CDR1 KGHDR, CDR2 SFDVKD. With 4 bases clipped from V and 7 bases from J, the junction kept 9 bases outside the gene matches. The CDR3 is 15 residues long. For the CDR3, the DNA is TGTGCCACCAGTGACCTAGGACAGGTGGGGAATGAGCAGTTCTTC. Its translation is CATSDLGQVGNEQFF.

The chain links TRBV18 to TRBJ1-2; 7 nucleotides agree with TRBD1. Trimming removed 8 bases from V and 0 bases from J; junction bases left unmatched: 9. There are 15 residues in the CDR3. Germline loops: CDR1 KGHSH, CDR2 LQKENI. The CDR3 nucleotides read TGTGCCAGCCGACAGGGTGGGCGGACTAACTATGGCTACACCTTC. Translation: CASRQGGRTNYGYTF.

The chain recombines TRBV25-1 with TRBJ2-1; possible D gene TRBD1, 6 bases. Germline V gives CDR1 MGHDK, CDR2 SYGVNS. The CDR3 length is 16 residues. V was clipped by 5 bases and J by 4 bases, with 18 bases between them. As DNA, the CDR3 is TGTGCCAGCAGTCCACCCGGTTGGACAGAATACAATGAGCAGTTCTTC. It yields the protein CASSPPGWTEYNEQFF.

This clone was detected only once. The chain couples TRBV11-2 to TRBJ1-4, with D possibly TRBD1 on 6 matching bases. Germline lookup yields CDR1 SGHAT and CDR2 FQNNGV. The CDR3 is made up of 16 amino acids. Trimming shortened V by 5 bases and J by 2 bases, and 15 bases separated the two germline ends. CDR3 in DNA: TGTGCCAGCAGCCTTACTACAGGGTCTACTAATGAAAAACTGTTTTTT. Translated, it gives CASSLTTGSTNEKLFF.

The V and J genes are TRBV6-5 and TRBJ1-2; 8 positions match TRBD1. The CDR3 runs 15 residues. The ends lost 6 bases at V and 4 bases at J; junction bases unmatched: 10. Per germline, CDR1 MNHEY and CDR2 SVGAGI. The CDR3 is CASSQSGTGSYGYTF. The DNA of the CDR3 is TGTGCCAGCAGCCAGAGTGGGACAGGCTCCTATGGCTACACCTTC.

The chain is built from TRBV6-5 and TRBJ2-7; the match to TRBD1 covers 9 bases. V was pared by 7 bases and J by 1 base, with 8 bases of the junction left unmatched. CDR1 and CDR2 (germline): MNHEY, SVGAGI. This CDR3 has 15 residues. The DNA of the CDR3 is TGTGCCAGCACCGAATCCGGGACAGGGTCCTACGAGCAGTACTTC. As protein: CASTESGTGSYEQYF.